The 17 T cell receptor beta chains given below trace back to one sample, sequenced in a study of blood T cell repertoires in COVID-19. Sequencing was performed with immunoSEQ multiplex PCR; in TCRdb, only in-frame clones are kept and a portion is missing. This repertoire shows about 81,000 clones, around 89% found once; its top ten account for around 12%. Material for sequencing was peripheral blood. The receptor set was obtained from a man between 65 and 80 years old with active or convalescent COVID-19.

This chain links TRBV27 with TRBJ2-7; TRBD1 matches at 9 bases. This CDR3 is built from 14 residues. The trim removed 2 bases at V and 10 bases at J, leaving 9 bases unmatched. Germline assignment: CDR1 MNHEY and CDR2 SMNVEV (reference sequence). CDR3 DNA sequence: TGTGCCAGCAGTTTAGGACAGGGGTTACCTAGCCAGTACTTC. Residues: CASSLGQGLPSQYF.

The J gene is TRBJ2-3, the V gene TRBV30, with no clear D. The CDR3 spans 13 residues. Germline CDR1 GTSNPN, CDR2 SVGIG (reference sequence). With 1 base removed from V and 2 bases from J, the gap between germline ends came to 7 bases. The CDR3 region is CAWSGGITDTQYF. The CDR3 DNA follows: TGTGCCTGGAGTGGAGGAATCACAGATACGCAGTATTTT.

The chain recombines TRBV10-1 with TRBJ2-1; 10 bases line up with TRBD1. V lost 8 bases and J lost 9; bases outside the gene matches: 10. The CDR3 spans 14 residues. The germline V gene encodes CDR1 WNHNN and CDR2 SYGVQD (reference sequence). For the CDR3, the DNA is TGCGCCAGCGCCGCGGGACAGGGGACCGGTGAGCAGTTCTTC. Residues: CASAAGQGTGEQFF.

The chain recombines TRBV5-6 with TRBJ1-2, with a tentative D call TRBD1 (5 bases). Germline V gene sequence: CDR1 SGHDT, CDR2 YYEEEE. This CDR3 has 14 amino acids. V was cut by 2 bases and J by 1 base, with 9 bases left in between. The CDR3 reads CASSFPGHNYGYTF. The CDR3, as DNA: TGTGCCAGCAGCTTTCCCGGACATAACTATGGCTACACCTTC.

CDR3 amino acids: CASSENRDTVFNDEKLFF. The CDR3 coding sequence is TGTGCCAGCAGCGAGAATAGGGACACCGTATTTAATGATGAAAAACTGTTTTTT. This sequence joins TRBV9 and TRBJ1-4; tentatively, D is TRBD1 (6 bases). The V end was cut by 3 bases, the J end by 6 bases, with 24 bases between. The CDR3 consists of 18 residues. Germline V lookup: CDR1 SGDLS, CDR2 YYNGEE.

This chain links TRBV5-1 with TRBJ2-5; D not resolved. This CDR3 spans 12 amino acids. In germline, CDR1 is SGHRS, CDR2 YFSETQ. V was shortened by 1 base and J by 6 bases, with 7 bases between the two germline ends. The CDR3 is CASSLTEQTQYF. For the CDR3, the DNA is TGCGCCAGCAGCTTGACCGAGCAGACCCAGTACTTC.

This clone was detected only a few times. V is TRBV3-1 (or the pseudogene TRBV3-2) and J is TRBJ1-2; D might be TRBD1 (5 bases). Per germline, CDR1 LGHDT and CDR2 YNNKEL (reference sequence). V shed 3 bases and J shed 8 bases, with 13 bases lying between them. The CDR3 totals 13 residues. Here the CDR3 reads CASSQGLNQGYTF. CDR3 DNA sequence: TGTGCCAGCAGCCAGGGACTCAACCAGGGCTACACCTTC.

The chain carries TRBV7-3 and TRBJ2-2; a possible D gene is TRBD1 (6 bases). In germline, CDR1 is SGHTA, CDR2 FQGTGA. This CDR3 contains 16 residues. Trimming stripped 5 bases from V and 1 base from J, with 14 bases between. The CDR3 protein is CASSNQPTGNTGELFF. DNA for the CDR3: TGTGCCAGCAGCAACCAACCGACAGGGAACACCGGGGAGCTGTTTTTT.

For the CDR3, the DNA is TGTGCCAGCACTTGGGACAGCTATGGCTACACCTTC. Residues: CASTWDSYGYTF. The genes are TRBV6-5 and TRBJ1-2, with TRBD1 identical over 7 bases. Trimming cost V 7 bases and J 4 bases; bases outside gene matches: 3. The germline gives CDR1 MNHEY, CDR2 SVGAGI. CDR3 length equals 12 residues.

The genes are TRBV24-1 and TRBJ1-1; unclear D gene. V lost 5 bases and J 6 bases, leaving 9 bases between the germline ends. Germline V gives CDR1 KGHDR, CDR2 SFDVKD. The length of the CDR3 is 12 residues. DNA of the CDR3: TGTGCCACCAGTGCCCGCGGTGCTGAAGCTTTCTTT. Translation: CATSARGAEAFF.

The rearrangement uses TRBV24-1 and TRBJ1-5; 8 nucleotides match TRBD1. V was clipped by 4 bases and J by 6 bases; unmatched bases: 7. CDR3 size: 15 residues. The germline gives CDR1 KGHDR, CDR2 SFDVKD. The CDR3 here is CATSDTRQGIQPQHF. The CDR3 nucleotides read TGTGCCACCAGTGACACCCGACAGGGGATTCAGCCCCAGCATTTT.

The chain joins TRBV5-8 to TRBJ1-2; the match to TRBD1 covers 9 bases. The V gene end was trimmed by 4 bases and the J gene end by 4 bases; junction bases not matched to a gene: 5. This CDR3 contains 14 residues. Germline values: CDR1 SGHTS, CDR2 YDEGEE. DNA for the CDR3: TGTGCCAGCAGCCCGGACAGGGGAACCTATGGCTACACCTTC. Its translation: CASSPDRGTYGYTF. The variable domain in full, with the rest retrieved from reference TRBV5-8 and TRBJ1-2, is EAGVTQSPTHLIKTRGQQATLRCSPISGHTSVYWYQQALGLGLQFLLWYDEGEERNRGNFPPRFSGRQFPNYSSELNVNALELEDSALYLCASSPDRGTYGYTFGSGTRLTVV.

The CDR3 DNA reads as TGTGCCAGCAGCTTAAGGGGTCTCACCGGGGAGCTGTTTTTT. Amino acid sequence: CASSLRGLTGELFF. V is TRBV11-1 and J is TRBJ2-2; D is perhaps TRBD1 (5 bases). Germline values: CDR1 SGHAT, CDR2 FQDESV (reference sequence). V gave up 2 bases and J gave up 4 bases, with 8 bases separating them. This CDR3 region has 14 residues.

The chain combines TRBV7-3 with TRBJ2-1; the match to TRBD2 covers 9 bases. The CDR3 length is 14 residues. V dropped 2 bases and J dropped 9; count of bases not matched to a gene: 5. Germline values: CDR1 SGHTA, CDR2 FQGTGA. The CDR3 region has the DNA TGTGCCAGCAGCTTAGGTGGGACTAGCAGTGAGCAGTTCTTC. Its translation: CASSLGGTSSEQFF.

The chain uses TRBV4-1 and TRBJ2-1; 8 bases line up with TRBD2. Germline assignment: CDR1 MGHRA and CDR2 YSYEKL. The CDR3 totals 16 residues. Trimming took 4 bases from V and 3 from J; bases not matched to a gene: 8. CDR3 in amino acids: CASSRRSGGDYNEQFF. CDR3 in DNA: TGCGCCAGCAGCCGAAGGAGCGGGGGTGACTACAATGAGCAGTTCTTC.

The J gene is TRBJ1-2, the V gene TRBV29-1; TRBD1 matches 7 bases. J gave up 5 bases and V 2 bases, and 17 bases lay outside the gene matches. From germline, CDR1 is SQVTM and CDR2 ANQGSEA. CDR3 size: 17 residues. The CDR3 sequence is CSVERTPHKPTGYGYTF. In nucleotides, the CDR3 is TGCAGCGTTGAACGGACGCCTCACAAGCCGACAGGGTATGGCTACACCTTC.

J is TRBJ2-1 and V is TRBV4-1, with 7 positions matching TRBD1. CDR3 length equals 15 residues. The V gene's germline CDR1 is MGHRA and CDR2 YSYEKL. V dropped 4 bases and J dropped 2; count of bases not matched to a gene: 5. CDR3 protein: CASSPGQLTYNEQFF. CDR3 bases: TGCGCCAGCAGCCCGGGACAGCTTACCTACAATGAGCAGTTCTTC.